The TCR beta chain under discussion was sequenced for a study of CD8+CD57+ T cells in acquired aplastic anemia. Overall study: Yields of DNA that came from sorted CD4+ and CD8+ cells averaged roughly 3.2 ug.

Germline CDR1 reads SGHNT; CDR2 reads YYREEE (reference sequence). CDR3 size: 12 residues. The ends lost 4 bases at V and 13 bases at J; junction bases unmatched: 4. About this clonotype: No antigen is known for it.

Researchers used genomic DNA as the template to profile TCR beta VDJ and CDR3. Using its own MiXCR run on the reads, TCRdb lists one record per CDR3 protein. The table lists some 220,000 distinct CDR3 sequences, 34% of them singletons. Findings and caveats of the study: Comparison of patients with controls identified about 30 shared CD8+ CDR3 sequences. Simpson's diversity of CD8+ cells was not significantly different in patients compared with controls.

Sequencing used sorted CD4+, CD8+, or CD8+CD57+ T cells (not recorded which) from PBMCs. V is TRBV5-4 and J is TRBJ1-6, with TRBD1 matching over 8 bases. The sequence was collected from a human donor in good health, serving as a control. Written as DNA, the CDR3 is TGTGCCAGCAGCGCCAGGGGGCAGCCCCTCCACTTT. This codes for CASSARGQPLHF.